The clone carrying this TCR beta chain was found many times. This specimen belongs to a study of response to subunit inactivated influenza vaccine. Germline V CDR1 and CDR2: DFQATT, SNEGSKA (reference sequence). The CDR3 extends over 14 amino acids. Trimming pared 5 bases from V and 1 base from J, leaving 9 bases between. MiXCR, applied by TCRdb to the RT-PCR reads, yields one record per CDR3 protein. The table has 530,000 or so distinct CDR3 sequences, 10% to 15% seen once. The clonotype comes from a middle-aged man who received an inactivated influenza vaccine. This chain uses TRBV20-1 with TRBJ2-6; D unclear. This specimen was PBMCs from blood, taken on the day of vaccination. The CDR3 sequence is CSAGDGSGANVLTF. DNA of the CDR3: TGCAGTGCTGGCGACGGGTCTGGGGCCAACGTCCTGACTTTC.